This T cell receptor (beta chain) was observed in a study of blood T cells in healthy people across ages. There are many counts of this clonotype. No antigen is known for it. Primers used in a second PCR of roughly 6 to 11 cycles were a sample-barcoded 5' primer and a J-beta primer mix. TCRdb re-called the 5' RACE reads through MiXCR, storing one row per CDR3 protein. The profile shows hundreds of thousands of distinct CDR3 sequences, under 30% of them singletons. Broader study findings: Naive T cell percentage showed a strong correlation with TCR beta diversity.

The CDR3 consists of 13 residues. The rearrangement joins TRBV21-1 to TRBJ2-5. TRBV21-1 is noted as a pseudogene. Sequencing was performed on blood. This TCR was recovered from an elderly woman in good health. The CDR3 nucleotides are TGTGCCAGCAGCAATGTGGGGTGGGAGACCCAGTACTTC. Protein product: CASSNVGWETQYF.